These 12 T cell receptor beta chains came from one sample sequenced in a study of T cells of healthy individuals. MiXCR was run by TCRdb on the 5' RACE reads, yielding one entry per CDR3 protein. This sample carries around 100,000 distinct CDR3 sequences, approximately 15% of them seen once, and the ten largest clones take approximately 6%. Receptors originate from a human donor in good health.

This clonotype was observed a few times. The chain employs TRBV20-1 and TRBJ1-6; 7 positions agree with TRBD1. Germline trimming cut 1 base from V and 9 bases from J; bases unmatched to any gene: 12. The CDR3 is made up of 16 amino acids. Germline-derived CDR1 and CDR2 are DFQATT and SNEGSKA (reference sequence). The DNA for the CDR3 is TGCAGTGCTAGAGGAGGGGCAGGGGGGGAGTCTTCACCCCTCCACTTT. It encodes CSARGGAGGESSPLHF.

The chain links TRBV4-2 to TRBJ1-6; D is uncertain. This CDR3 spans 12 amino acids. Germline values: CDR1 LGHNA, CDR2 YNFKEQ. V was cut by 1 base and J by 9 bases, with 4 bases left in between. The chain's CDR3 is CASSQVGSPLHF. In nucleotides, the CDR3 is TGTGCCAGCAGCCAAGTGGGTTCACCCCTCCACTTT.

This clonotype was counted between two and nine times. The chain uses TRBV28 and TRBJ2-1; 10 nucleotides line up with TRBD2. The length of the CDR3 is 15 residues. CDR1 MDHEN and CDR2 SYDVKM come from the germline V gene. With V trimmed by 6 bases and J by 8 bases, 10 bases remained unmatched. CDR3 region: CASRIQSGRADEQFF. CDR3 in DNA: TGTGCCAGCAGGATCCAAAGCGGGAGGGCCGATGAGCAGTTCTTC.

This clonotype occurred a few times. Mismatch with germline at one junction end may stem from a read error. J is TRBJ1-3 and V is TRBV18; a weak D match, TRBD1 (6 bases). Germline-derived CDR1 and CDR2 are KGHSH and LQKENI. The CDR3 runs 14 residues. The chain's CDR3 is CASSQQGFGNTIYF. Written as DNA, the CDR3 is TGTGCCAGTTCACAGCAGGGGTTTGGAAACACCATATATTTT.

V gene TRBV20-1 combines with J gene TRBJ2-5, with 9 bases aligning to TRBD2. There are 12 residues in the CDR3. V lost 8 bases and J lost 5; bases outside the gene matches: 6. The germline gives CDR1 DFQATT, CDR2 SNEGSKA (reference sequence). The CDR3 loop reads CSIAGGWETQYF. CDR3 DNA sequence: TGCAGTATCGCGGGGGGGTGGGAGACCCAGTACTTC.

The CDR3 protein is CATSDGTGVYTDTQYF. The CDR3 DNA reads as TGTGCCACCAGTGATGGGACAGGGGTATACACAGATACGCAGTATTTT. V gene TRBV24-1 combines with J gene TRBJ2-3; 10 bases align to TRBD1. The CDR3 is made up of 16 amino acids. Per the germline V gene, CDR1 is KGHDR and CDR2 is SFDVKD. V shed 3 bases, J shed 2 bases, and the junction held 4 bases outside the gene matches.

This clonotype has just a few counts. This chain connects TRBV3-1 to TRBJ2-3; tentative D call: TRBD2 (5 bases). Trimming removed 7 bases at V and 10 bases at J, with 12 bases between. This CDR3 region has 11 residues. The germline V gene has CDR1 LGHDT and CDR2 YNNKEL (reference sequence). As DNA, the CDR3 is TGTGCCAGCACATCCTCTAGCTCGCAGTATTTT. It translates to CASTSSSSQYF.

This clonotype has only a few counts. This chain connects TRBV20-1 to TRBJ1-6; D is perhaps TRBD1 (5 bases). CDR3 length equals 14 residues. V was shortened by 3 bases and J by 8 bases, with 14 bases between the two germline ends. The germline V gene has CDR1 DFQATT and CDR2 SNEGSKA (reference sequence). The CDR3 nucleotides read TGCAGTGCTAGTCCGGGGGGGTGGGATTCACCCCTCCACTTT. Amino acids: CSASPGGWDSPLHF.

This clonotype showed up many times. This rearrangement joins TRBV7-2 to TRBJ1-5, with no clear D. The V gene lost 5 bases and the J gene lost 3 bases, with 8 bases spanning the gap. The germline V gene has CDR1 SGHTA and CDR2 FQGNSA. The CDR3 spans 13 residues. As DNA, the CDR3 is TGTGCCAGCAGCAAACAGAACAATCAGCCCCAGCATTTT. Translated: CASSKQNNQPQHF.

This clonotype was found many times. CDR3 amino acids: CASSLIAGGTDTQYF. Written as DNA, the CDR3 is TGTGCCAGCAGCTTAATAGCGGGAGGCACAGATACGCAGTATTTT. The chain joins TRBV7-3 to TRBJ2-3, with TRBD2 matching 9 bases. Losses at the gene ends were 1 base for V and 1 base for J; bases not matched to a gene: 0. The CDR3 runs 15 residues. Germline lookup yields CDR1 SGHTA and CDR2 FQGTGA.

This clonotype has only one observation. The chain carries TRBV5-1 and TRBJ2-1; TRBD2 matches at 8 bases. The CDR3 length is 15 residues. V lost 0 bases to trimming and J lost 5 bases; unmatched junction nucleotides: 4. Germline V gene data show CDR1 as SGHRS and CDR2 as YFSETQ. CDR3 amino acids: CASSLVAGTHNEQFF. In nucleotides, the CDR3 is TGCGCCAGCAGCTTGGTAGCGGGAACCCACAATGAGCAGTTCTTC.

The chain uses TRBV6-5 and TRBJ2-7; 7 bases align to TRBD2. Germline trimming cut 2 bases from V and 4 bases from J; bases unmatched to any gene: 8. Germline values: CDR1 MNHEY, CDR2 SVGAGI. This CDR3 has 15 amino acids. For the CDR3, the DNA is TGTGCCAGCAGTTACGGGCGGGGGAACAAGTACGAGCAGTACTTC. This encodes CASSYGRGNKYEQYF.